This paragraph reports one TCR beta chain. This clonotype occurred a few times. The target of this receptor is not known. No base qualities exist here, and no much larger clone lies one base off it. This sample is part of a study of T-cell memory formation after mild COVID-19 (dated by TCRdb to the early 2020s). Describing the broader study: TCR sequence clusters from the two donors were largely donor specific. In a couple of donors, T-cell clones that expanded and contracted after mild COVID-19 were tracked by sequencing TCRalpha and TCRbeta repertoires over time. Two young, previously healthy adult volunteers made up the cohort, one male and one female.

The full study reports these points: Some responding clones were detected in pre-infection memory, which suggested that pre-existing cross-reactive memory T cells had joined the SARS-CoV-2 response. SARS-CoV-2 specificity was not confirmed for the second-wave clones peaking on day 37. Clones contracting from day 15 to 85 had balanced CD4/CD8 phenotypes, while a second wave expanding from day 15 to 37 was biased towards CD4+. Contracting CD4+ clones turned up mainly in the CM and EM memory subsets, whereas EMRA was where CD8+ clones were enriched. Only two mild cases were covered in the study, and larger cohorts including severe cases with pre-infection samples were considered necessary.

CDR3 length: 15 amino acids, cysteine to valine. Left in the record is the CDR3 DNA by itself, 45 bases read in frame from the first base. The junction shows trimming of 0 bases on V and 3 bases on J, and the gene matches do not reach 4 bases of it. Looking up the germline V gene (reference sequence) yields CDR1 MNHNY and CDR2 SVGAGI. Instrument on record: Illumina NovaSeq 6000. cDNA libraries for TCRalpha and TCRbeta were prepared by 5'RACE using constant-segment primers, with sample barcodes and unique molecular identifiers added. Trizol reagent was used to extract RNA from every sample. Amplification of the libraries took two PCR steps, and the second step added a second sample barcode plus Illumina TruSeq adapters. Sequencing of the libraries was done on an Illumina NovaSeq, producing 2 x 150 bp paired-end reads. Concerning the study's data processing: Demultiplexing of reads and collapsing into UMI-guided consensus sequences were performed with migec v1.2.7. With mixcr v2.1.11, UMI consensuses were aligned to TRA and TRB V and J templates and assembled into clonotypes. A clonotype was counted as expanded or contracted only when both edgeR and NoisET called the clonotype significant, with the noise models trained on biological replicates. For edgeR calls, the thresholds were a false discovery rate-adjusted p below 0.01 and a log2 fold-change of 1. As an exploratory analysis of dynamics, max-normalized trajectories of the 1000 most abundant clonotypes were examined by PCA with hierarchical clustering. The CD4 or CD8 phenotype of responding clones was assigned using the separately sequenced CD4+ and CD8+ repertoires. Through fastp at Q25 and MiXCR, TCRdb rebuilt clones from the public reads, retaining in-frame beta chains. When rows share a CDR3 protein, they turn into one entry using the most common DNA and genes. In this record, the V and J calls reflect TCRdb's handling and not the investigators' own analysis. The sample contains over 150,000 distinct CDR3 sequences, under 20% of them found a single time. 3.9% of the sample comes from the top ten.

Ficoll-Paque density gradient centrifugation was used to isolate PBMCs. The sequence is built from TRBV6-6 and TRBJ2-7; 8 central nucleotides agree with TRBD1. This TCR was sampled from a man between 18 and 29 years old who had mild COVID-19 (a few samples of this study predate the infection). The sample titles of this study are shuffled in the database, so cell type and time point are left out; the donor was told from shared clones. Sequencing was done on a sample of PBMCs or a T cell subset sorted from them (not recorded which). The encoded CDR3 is CASSYSIGQGYEQYV. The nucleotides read TGTGCCAGCAGTTACTCGATAGGACAGGGCTACGAGCAGTACGTC.